Following are 32 T cell receptor beta chains from one sample sequenced in a study of cytomegalovirus exposure and HLA in healthy donors. The PCR had 60 Vbeta and 13 Jbeta primers. The repertoire was sequenced with immunoSEQ multiplex PCR; TCRdb's copy has only in-frame clones and lacks some. The sample holds some 150,000 clones, roughly 83% seen once. Sample: PBMCs. The receptors shown here come from a man aged 25 to 40 in good health and CMV-seropositive.

The chain recombines TRBV18 with TRBJ1-2; D gene unclear. CDR1 and CDR2 from the germline V gene are KGHSH and LQKENI. The CDR3 consists of 15 residues. Trimming shortened V by 3 bases and J by 6 bases, and 17 bases separated the two germline ends. CDR3 loop: CASSPRGPSADGYTF. CDR3 coding DNA: TGTGCCAGCTCACCCCGTGGCCCATCGGCGGATGGCTACACCTTC.

This sequence joins TRBV7-3 and TRBJ1-1; no clear D gene. Looked up from germline, CDR1 is SGHTA and CDR2 is FQGTGA. Trimming left V 1 base short and J 3 bases short, with 6 bases between. The CDR3 is made up of 13 amino acids. This chain's CDR3 is CASSLSGYTEAFF. Written as DNA, the CDR3 is TGTGCCAGCAGCTTAAGCGGATACACTGAAGCTTTCTTT.

This sequence joins TRBV27 and TRBJ2-1, with 11 bases aligning to TRBD2. Germline V gives CDR1 MNHEY, CDR2 SMNVEV (reference sequence). CDR3 length: 15 residues. V dropped 6 bases and J dropped 1; count of bases not matched to a gene: 2. CDR3 sequence reads: CASSRTSGSYNEQFF. CDR3 bases: TGTGCCAGCAGCCGGACTAGCGGGTCCTACAATGAGCAGTTCTTC.

The chain recombines TRBV6-1 with TRBJ2-1, with D perhaps TRBD2 (5 bases). CDR1 is MNHNS, CDR2 SASEGT, per germline. The V gene lost 0 bases and the J gene lost 15 bases, with 12 bases spanning the gap. The CDR3 contains 12 residues. The CDR3 bases are TGTGCCAGCAGTGAAGCGGGGAGTTGGGCGTTCTTC. Protein sequence: CASSEAGSWAFF.

The chain couples TRBV27 to TRBJ1-2; the D is unclear. The CDR3 runs to 14 residues. Germline CDR1 and CDR2: MNHEY and SMNVEV (reference sequence). Trimming cost V 7 bases and J 0 bases, with 12 bases left between them. CDR3 sequence reads: CASKVSPANYGYTF. DNA of the CDR3: TGTGCCAGCAAAGTTAGCCCCGCTAACTATGGCTACACCTTC.

The table lists this clone with a few counts. The chain combines TRBV5-1 with TRBJ2-2; 9 bases match TRBD1. The trim removed 0 bases at V and 4 bases at J, leaving 10 bases unmatched. The CDR3 loop spans 18 amino acids. Germline CDR1 reads SGHRS; CDR2 reads YFSETQ. The CDR3 DNA sequence: TGCGCCAGCAGCTTGGACCTCCCGGGACAGGGCTCCACCGGGGAGCTGTTTTTT. Its protein product is CASSLDLPGQGSTGELFF.

The V call is TRBV5-1, the J call TRBJ1-1; weak D call: TRBD1 (6 bases). CDR1 and CDR2 (germline): SGHRS, YFSETQ. V was trimmed by 7 bases and J by 2 bases, leaving 18 bases between them. The CDR3 covers 15 residues. Here the CDR3 reads CASLILPGQNTEAFF. The CDR3 coding sequence is TGCGCCAGCCTTATCCTACCGGGACAAAACACTGAAGCTTTCTTT.

The V call is TRBV9, the J call TRBJ2-1, with D possibly matching TRBD1 (5 bases). The ends were cut back, 0 bases at V and 6 bases at J, with 16 bases in the middle. CDR1 and CDR2 (germline): SGDLS, YYNGEE. The CDR3 spans 16 residues. The CDR3 spells CASSVGEGAGFNEQFF. In nucleotides, the CDR3 is TGTGCCAGCAGCGTAGGTGAAGGGGCAGGGTTCAATGAGCAGTTCTTC.

The genes are TRBV9 and TRBJ2-2, with D uncertain. In germline, CDR1 is SGDLS, CDR2 YYNGEE. This CDR3 is 15 amino acids long. V was cut by 0 bases and J by 4 bases, with 10 bases left in between. CDR3 region: CASSVGSLGTGELFF. For the CDR3, the DNA is TGTGCCAGCAGCGTAGGTTCCCTCGGCACCGGGGAGCTGTTTTTT.

The rearrangement joins TRBV4-3 to TRBJ2-2, with TRBD1 as a possible D gene (6 bases). CDR3 length: 15 residues. V lost 4 bases to trimming and J lost 4 bases, with 13 bases between them. The germline V gene encodes CDR1 LGHNA and CDR2 YSLEER. The CDR3: CASSPGVQGTGELFF. The CDR3 DNA is TGCGCCAGCAGCCCCGGAGTACAGGGCACCGGGGAGCTGTTTTTT.

The chain links TRBV9 to TRBJ2-3; TRBD2 matches 11 bases. The CDR3 contains 17 residues. CDR1 and CDR2 (germline): SGDLS, YYNGEE. Germline trimming cut 0 bases from V and 3 bases from J; bases unmatched to any gene: 6. CDR3 sequence reads: CASSVGIAGGPTDTQYF. In DNA, the CDR3 is TGTGCCAGCAGCGTAGGTATAGCGGGGGGGCCGACAGATACGCAGTATTTT.

This clone has a handful of counts. The rearrangement uses TRBV5-1 and TRBJ1-5; no clear D gene. The V and J ends lost 0 bases and 4 bases respectively, with 11 bases between them. Germline CDR1 and CDR2: SGHRS and YFSETQ. The CDR3 is made up of 15 amino acids. CDR3 in DNA: TGCGCCAGCAGCTTGGGTGGCCAGGTTAATCAGCCCCAGCATTTT. This sequence encodes CASSLGGQVNQPQHF.

CDR3 residues: CASSLGTGTVNEQFF. CDR3 sequence (DNA): TGCGCCAGCAGCTTGGGTACGGGAACCGTCAATGAGCAGTTCTTC. The rearrangement joins TRBV5-1 to TRBJ2-1; weak D call: TRBD2 (5 bases). Germline V lookup: CDR1 SGHRS, CDR2 YFSETQ. The CDR3 is 15 amino acids. Between the trimmed V and J ends, which lost 0 bases and 6 bases, there was a span of 13 bases.

The chain carries TRBV18 and TRBJ1-1, with TRBD1 matching 12 bases. Germline V gene sequence: CDR1 KGHSH, CDR2 LQKENI. CDR3 length: 17 amino acids. V lost 2 bases and J lost 7; bases outside the gene matches: 11. The CDR3 spells CASSPAGTGGARSEAFF. The CDR3 DNA follows: TGTGCCAGCTCACCAGCCGGGACAGGGGGCGCCAGGAGTGAAGCTTTCTTT.

V and J are TRBV28 and TRBJ2-2; the match to TRBD2 covers 12 bases. CDR3 length equals 17 residues. Germline assignment: CDR1 MDHEN and CDR2 SYDVKM. Trimming at V came to 6 bases and at J to 4 bases, leaving 9 bases not matched to a gene. The CDR3 sequence is CASSATSGRPGTGELFF. In DNA, the CDR3 is TGTGCCAGCAGCGCCACTAGCGGGAGGCCAGGCACCGGGGAGCTGTTTTTT. The variable domain in full, completed from reference TRBV28 and TRBJ2-2, reads DVKVTQSSRYLVKRTGEKVFLECVQDMDHENMFWYRQDPGLGLRLIYFSYDVKMKEKGDIPEGYSVSREKKERFSLILESASTNQTSMYLCASSATSGRPGTGELFFGEGSRLTVL.

This chain connects TRBV7-3 to TRBJ2-1, with 8 bases matching TRBD2. Germline CDR1 SGHTA, CDR2 FQGTGA. This CDR3 is 12 amino acids long. V was pared by 2 bases and J by 12 bases, with 3 bases of the junction left unmatched. The CDR3 sequence is CASSLAGGRQFF. In DNA, the CDR3 is TGTGCCAGCAGCTTAGCGGGGGGTCGGCAGTTCTTC.

The CDR3 region has the DNA TGTGCCACCAGTGTAGGTCGAGCCGGGACTAGAGACCTTCGCGGAGGGCAGTACTTC. Its protein is CATSVGRAGTRDLRGGQYF. The chain has TRBV15 and TRBJ2-7; 8 bases fit TRBD2. V was pared by 6 bases and J by 9 bases, with 28 bases of the junction left unmatched. This CDR3 is built from 19 residues. Per the germline V gene, CDR1 is LNHNV and CDR2 is YYDKDF (reference sequence).

The chain carries TRBV5-6 and TRBJ1-5; D unclear. V gave up 5 bases and J gave up 3 bases, with 12 bases separating them. This CDR3 comprises 14 residues. In germline, CDR1 is SGHDT, CDR2 YYEEEE. The CDR3 spells CASSLTISNQPQHF. The CDR3 DNA reads TGTGCCAGCAGTCTCACTATTTCCAATCAGCCCCAGCATTTT.

The chain employs TRBV30 and TRBJ2-2, with D maybe TRBD1 (6 bases). Germline V CDR1 and CDR2: GTSNPN, SVGIG (reference sequence). Trimming stripped 4 bases from V and 7 bases from J, with 13 bases between. This CDR3 comprises 13 residues. CDR3 protein: CAWNQQGDGELFF. The DNA of the CDR3 is TGTGCCTGGAACCAACAGGGAGACGGGGAGCTGTTTTTT.

This clone was counted between two and nine times. The genes are TRBV15 and TRBJ2-5, with 9 bases that match TRBD2. The CDR3 totals 15 residues. In germline, CDR1 is LNHNV, CDR2 YYDKDF (reference sequence). V was clipped by 1 base and J by 2 bases; unmatched bases: 2. CDR3 nucleotide sequence: TGTGCCACCAGCAGAGGACTAGCGGATCAAGAGACCCAGTACTTC. Translation: CATSRGLADQETQYF.

The chain uses TRBV27 and TRBJ2-1, with a possible D match to TRBD2 (5 bases). From germline, CDR1 is MNHEY and CDR2 SMNVEV (reference sequence). The CDR3 runs to 16 residues. The V and J ends lost 2 bases and 0 bases respectively, with 11 bases between them. The CDR3 sequence is CASSLAASGSYNEQFF. CDR3 nucleotide sequence: TGTGCCAGCAGTTTAGCGGCCAGCGGCTCCTACAATGAGCAGTTCTTC.

V usage is TRBV9 and J usage is TRBJ1-1; possible D gene TRBD1, 6 bases. Germline V gene data show CDR1 as SGDLS and CDR2 as YYNGEE. CDR3 length: 16 amino acids. Trimming shortened V by 3 bases and J by 1 base, and 16 bases separated the two germline ends. In DNA form, the CDR3 reads TGTGCCAGCAGCGGCGGTCGAAGGGGGACGAACACTGAAGCTTTCTTT. Encoded protein: CASSGGRRGTNTEAFF.

This chain connects TRBV2 to TRBJ1-1; D remains unclear. This CDR3 comprises 13 residues. CDR1 is SNHLY and CDR2 is FYNNEI in the germline V gene. The V end lost 5 bases, the J end lost 4 bases, and 11 bases lay between the germline ends. CDR3 sequence reads: CASSMGRSTEAFF. Written as DNA, the CDR3 is TGTGCCAGCAGTATGGGCAGGTCCACTGAAGCTTTCTTT.

This sequence joins TRBV4-1 and TRBJ2-5, with D perhaps TRBD1 (8 bases). Germline V CDR1 and CDR2: MGHRA, YSYEKL. The CDR3 runs to 15 residues. Trimming shortened V by 4 bases and J by 4 bases, and 16 bases separated the two germline ends. CDR3 loop: CASSRVTGEGETQYF. CDR3 coding DNA: TGCGCCAGCAGCCGAGTGACAGGGGAGGGAGAGACCCAGTACTTC.

This chain connects TRBV7-3 to TRBJ2-7; D is possibly TRBD1 (6 bases). CDR1 is SGHTA and CDR2 is FQGTGA in the germline V gene. CDR3 length: 13 amino acids. Trimming left V 2 bases short and J 3 bases short, with 8 bases between. The CDR3 nucleotides read TGTGCCAGCAGCTTACTACAGGGCTACGAGCAGTACTTC. This sequence encodes CASSLLQGYEQYF. The full variable domain, in which reference TRBV7-3 and TRBJ2-7 provide the parts outside the CDR3, is GAGVSQTPSNKVTEKGKYVELRCDPISGHTALYWYRQSLGQGPEFLIYFQGTGAADDSGLPNDRFFAVRPEGSVSTLKIQRTERGDSAVYLCASSLLQGYEQYFGPGTRLTVT.

This chain uses TRBV7-2 with TRBJ2-1; TRBD2 matches at 7 bases. V lost 1 base and J lost 2; bases outside the gene matches: 5. Germline CDR1 is SGHTA and CDR2 is FQGNSA. The CDR3 spans 16 residues. The CDR3 region has the DNA TGTGCCAGCAGCTTAGGGCTAGCGGAGGCCTACAATGAGCAGTTCTTC. Protein sequence: CASSLGLAEAYNEQFF.

V usage is TRBV27 and J usage is TRBJ1-5; weak D call: TRBD1 (5 bases). This CDR3 has 14 amino acids. V was pared by 3 bases and J by 3 bases, with 9 bases between. Germline CDR1 is MNHEY and CDR2 is SMNVEV (reference sequence). Here the CDR3 reads CASSLQGSNQPQHF. CDR3 in DNA: TGTGCCAGCAGTTTGCAGGGTTCCAATCAGCCCCAGCATTTT.

This clone was counted only a few times. This chain connects TRBV4-2 to TRBJ2-3, with TRBD2 matching 14 bases. The CDR3 contains 20 residues. Germline CDR1 reads LGHNA; CDR2 reads YNFKEQ. Germline trimming cut 1 base from V and 6 bases from J; bases unmatched to any gene: 15. CDR3 bases: TGTGCCAGCAGCCAAGCGACAGGGACTAGCGGGAGCGCCAGTAGGGATACGCAGTATTTT. This codes for CASSQATGTSGSASRDTQYF.

Points on this clone: Compared with germline, one end of the junction differs, possibly owing to a read error. The rearrangement uses TRBV29-1 and TRBJ2-1; D is possibly TRBD2 (5 bases). Germline V gives CDR1 SQVTM, CDR2 ANQGSEA. The CDR3 covers 18 residues. CDR3 sequence (DNA): TGCAGCATTGAGGGTTCGGTAACAGCCCTCACCCGTTACAATGAGCAGTTCTTC. This encodes CSIEGSVTALTRYNEQFF.

The rearrangement joins TRBV6-5 to TRBJ1-1, with 7 bases matching TRBD1. V lost 5 bases to trimming and J lost 10 bases; unmatched junction nucleotides: 4. CDR1 MNHEY and CDR2 SVGAGI come from the germline V gene. The CDR3 consists of 11 residues. Here the CDR3 reads CASSQGERAFF. The CDR3 nucleotides read TGTGCCAGCAGTCAGGGGGAACGAGCTTTCTTT.

The chain is built from TRBV9 and TRBJ2-1, with a weak D call TRBD2 (6 bases). The CDR3 extends over 15 amino acids. Deletions cut 3 bases from V and 1 base from J, with 11 bases between. CDR1 is SGDLS, CDR2 YYNGEE, per germline. The chain's CDR3 is CASSGRAPSYNEQFF. As DNA, the CDR3 is TGTGCCAGCAGCGGGAGGGCCCCTTCCTACAATGAGCAGTTCTTC.

This clone was recorded only once. The rearrangement uses TRBV5-1 and TRBJ2-3; maybe TRBD1 (5 bases). From germline, CDR1 is SGHRS and CDR2 YFSETQ. The V gene lost 1 base and the J gene lost 3 bases, with 12 bases spanning the gap. The CDR3 contains 15 residues. CDR3 region: CASSLSPQGTDTQYF. CDR3 DNA sequence: TGCGCCAGCAGCTTGAGTCCCCAGGGAACAGATACGCAGTATTTT. The whole variable domain, filled in from reference TRBV5-1 and TRBJ2-3, reads KAGVTQTPRYLIKTRGQQVTLSCSPISGHRSVSWYQQTPGQGLQFLFEYFSETQRNKGNFPGRFSGRQFSNSRSEMNVSTLELGDSALYLCASSLSPQGTDTQYFGPGTRLTVL.